This TCR beta chain was identified during a study of T cells expressing NK-cell markers (TCRdb year 2020). About the investigation overall: TCR beta-chain repertoires were profiled in sorted CD3+CD56+NKG2C+, CD3+CD56+NKG2C- and CD3+CD56-NKG2C+ T-cell subsets from roughly eight donors. Seven of the eight sequenced donors were HCMV-seropositive and one was HCMV-seronegative. The eight sequenced donors were randomly selected healthy volunteers, three men and five women. Sequencing of the libraries produced 2 x 150 bp reads on Illumina HiSeq 2000/2500, MiSeq or NextSeq.

HCMV serostatus was determined by detecting HCMV-specific IgG in serum with a commercial ELISA kit. Peripheral blood mononuclear cells were isolated from blood by Ficoll density gradient centrifugation. Reads for this sample came from an Illumina HiSeq 2000. The TCR beta cDNA libraries were made using 5'RACE template switching, a step that added both a universal primer site and unique molecular identifiers. cDNA synthesis was primed from the TCR beta constant segment, followed by two successive PCR amplification steps. For the original study's pipeline: MIGEC was used to demultiplex reads and group the reads by UMI, and MiTCR was used to assemble and quantify clonotypes. Only TCR cDNA sequences supported by at least two reads were kept to exclude erroneous sequences. Downstream repertoire analysis used the tcR package, and clonotypes were matched across fractions by CDR3 nucleotide sequence plus V segment. VDJmatch was used to annotate antigen specificity against VDJdb, with one amino acid substitution allowed in CDR3. Through TCRdb reprocessing, the reads give one entry per CDR3 protein sequence; DNA is omitted. The V and J calls and clone size come from TCRdb's table, not from the authors' own analysis. The sample table gives about 370,000 distinct CDR3 sequences. The top ten clonotypes cover roughly 10% of the sample.

CDR1 is given as KGHSH and CDR2 as LQKENI, both from the germline V gene. The CDR3 starts with the cysteine, ends with the phenylalanine, and has 14 residues. No DNA sequence is on record. The study at large found these results: Those dominant clonotypes were again the most abundant among CD3+CD56-NKG2C+ cells in four donors, at about 25-65%. For about 6 donors, the dominant CD3+CD56+NKG2C+ clonotypes were among the top 10 CD8+ clonotypes and accounted for roughly 1.0-7.5% of CD8+ T cells. Whether the expanded NKG2C-expressing T cell clones were specific for HCMV antigens remained unclear.

Remarks on this clonotype: No cognate antigen has been identified for it.

Sequencing was done on a sample of blood T cells: a sorted CD56 or NKG2C T cell subset, CD4+ or CD8+ T cells, or bulk PBMC T cells (not recorded which). This clonotype was obtained from a woman between 45 and 65 years old in good health. Donor details come from another sample of the same person, matched by shared clones. Here the chain combines TRBV18 and TRBJ1-1. The CDR3 region: CASSPLRQESEAFF.